The next 5 T cell receptor beta chains were all read from a single sample in a study of cytomegalovirus exposure and HLA in healthy donors. The PCR had 60 Vbeta and 13 Jbeta primers. Profiled with immunoSEQ multiplex PCR; TCRdb holds only in-frame clones, not every one. The sample consists of fewer than 90,000 clones, around 74% of them appearing once. The sequenced sample was PBMCs. These receptors were obtained from a man younger than 40 in good health and CMV-seropositive.

This sequence joins TRBV4-1 and TRBJ1-2, with D possibly matching TRBD1 (6 bases). CDR1 is MGHRA, CDR2 YSYEKL, per germline. This CDR3 comprises 15 residues. V was trimmed by 0 bases and J by 4 bases, leaving 12 bases between them. The CDR3 is CASSQERTATYGYTF. CDR3 DNA: TGCGCCAGCAGCCAAGAACGGACAGCGACCTATGGCTACACCTTC.

The chain recombines TRBV7-3 with TRBJ2-1; D may be TRBD1 (5 bases). This CDR3 spans 14 amino acids. V lost 1 base to trimming and J lost 8 bases, with 12 bases between them. Germline CDR1 SGHTA, CDR2 FQGTGA. CDR3: CASSLRGRADEQFF. CDR3 DNA sequence: TGTGCCAGCAGCTTAAGGGGCAGGGCGGATGAGCAGTTCTTC. The full variable domain, in which reference TRBV7-3 and TRBJ2-1 provide the parts outside the CDR3, is GAGVSQTPSNKVTEKGKYVELRCDPISGHTALYWYRQSLGQGPEFLIYFQGTGAADDSGLPNDRFFAVRPEGSVSTLKIQRTERGDSAVYLCASSLRGRADEQFFGPGTRLTVL.

This chain joins TRBV5-1 and TRBJ2-3, with 7 nucleotides matching TRBD2. After removal of 5 bases from V and 2 bases from J, the junction contained 8 bases not matched to a gene. Germline CDR1 SGHRS, CDR2 YFSETQ. The CDR3 has 15 residues. Here the CDR3 reads CASRLERGNTDTQYF. The CDR3, as DNA: TGCGCCAGCAGGTTAGAGCGGGGCAACACAGATACGCAGTATTTT.

The chain links TRBV19 to TRBJ2-2; D unclear. Germline V gene sequence: CDR1 LNHDA, CDR2 SQIVND (reference sequence). Trimming removed 3 bases from V and 3 bases from J, with 2 bases in between. This CDR3 is built from 12 residues. CDR3 DNA: TGTGCCAGTAGTATCTACACCGGGGAGCTGTTTTTT. Translation gives CASSIYTGELFF.

This chain links TRBV30 with TRBJ1-2; D not resolved. From germline, CDR1 is GTSNPN and CDR2 SVGIG (reference sequence). The CDR3 extends over 14 amino acids. Trimming stripped 2 bases from V and 1 base from J, with 11 bases between. The DNA for the CDR3 is TGTGCCTGGAGTCTCTTCGGGGATAACTATGGCTACACCTTC. Translating gives CAWSLFGDNYGYTF.